One and the same sample provided the 26 T cell receptor beta chains below, sequenced in a study of shared clonotypes between healthy human individuals. TCRdb's table, derived via immunoSEQ multiplex PCR, lists solely in-frame clones and lacks some. There are 2 million to 2.5 million clones in the sample; 80% to 95% occur only once, and about 0.39% lies in the top ten. Material: naive CD4+ T cells from PBMCs. Noted subset: CD45RA+ positively selected. Receptors originate from a young man in good health. Some clones in this sample may be carry-over from other donors' samples.

The V call is TRBV15, the J call TRBJ2-1; 9 nucleotides align to TRBD1. Germline V gives CDR1 LNHNV, CDR2 YYDKDF (reference sequence). There are 16 residues in the CDR3. V dropped 4 bases and J dropped 10; count of bases not matched to a gene: 14. CDR3 residues: CATSKAGTGMLGEQFF. As DNA, the CDR3 is TGTGCCACCAGCAAGGCCGGGACAGGGATGTTAGGGGAGCAGTTCTTC.

This clone has only one observation. The chain recombines TRBV5-1 with TRBJ1-1, with TRBD1 as a possible D gene (5 bases). Per germline, CDR1 SGHRS and CDR2 YFSETQ. The V end lost 2 bases, the J end lost 13 bases, and 27 bases lay between the germline ends. The CDR3 loop spans 16 amino acids. CDR3 in DNA: TGCGCCAGCAGCTTAGGCCACGGACAAGGAGGCTCTGTGGGTTTCTTT. It translates to CASSLGHGQGGSVGFF.

V gene TRBV7-2 combines with J gene TRBJ2-3, with TRBD2 identical over 14 bases. The CDR3 is made up of 17 amino acids. CDR1 and CDR2 (germline): SGHTA, FQGNSA. Trimming took 5 bases from V and 2 from J; bases not matched to a gene: 6. Written as DNA, the CDR3 is TGTGCCAGCAGCCCCCGGACTAGCGGGAGGACCACAGATACGCAGTATTTT. As protein: CASSPRTSGRTTDTQYF.

This rearrangement joins TRBV6-5 to TRBJ1-4; weak D call: TRBD1 (6 bases). This CDR3 comprises 15 residues. Germline V gene data show CDR1 as MNHEY and CDR2 as SVGAGI. Trimming took 5 bases from V and 4 from J, leaving 14 bases between them. The CDR3 loop reads CASSPRGTLNEKLFF. The CDR3, as DNA: TGTGCCAGCAGTCCCCGAGGGACACTTAATGAAAAACTGTTTTTT.

The gene calls are TRBV29-1 and TRBJ1-2, with 10 bases matching TRBD1. CDR1 SQVTM and CDR2 ANQGSEA come from the germline V gene. CDR3 length: 15 residues. V lost 4 bases and J lost 8; bases outside the gene matches: 13. This chain's CDR3 is CSVGQGASRYWGYTF. For the CDR3, the DNA is TGCAGCGTTGGACAGGGGGCGAGTCGGTATTGGGGCTACACCTTC. The whole variable domain, filled in from reference TRBV29-1 and TRBJ1-2, reads SAVISQKPSRDICQRGTSLTIQCQVDSQVTMMFWYRQQPGQSLTLIATANQGSEATYESGFVIDKFPISRPNLTFSTLTVSNMSPEDSSIYLCSVGQGASRYWGYTFGSGTRLTVV.

This clone was observed a single time. The chain combines TRBV29-1 with TRBJ2-1, with D possibly matching TRBD2 (5 bases). V lost 1 base and J lost 14, with 12 bases in between. CDR3 size: 11 residues. Germline V CDR1 and CDR2: SQVTM, ANQGSEA. In DNA, the CDR3 is TGCAGCGTTGAAGGACATACACTAGAGTTCTTC. Translated: CSVEGHTLEFF.

As for this clone: A junction end diverges from the germline sequence, so it may reflect a read error. This chain links TRBV2 with TRBJ1-5; TRBD1 agrees at 7 bases. Germline V CDR1 and CDR2: SNHLY, FYNNEI. This CDR3 comprises 13 residues. CDR3 loop: CASGDRVDQPQHF. CDR3 nucleotides: TGTGCCAGCGGTGACAGGGTGGATCAGCCCCAGCATTTT.

This clone was counted a single time. The chain links TRBV7-9 to TRBJ2-2; TRBD1 might be the D (6 bases). In germline, CDR1 is SEHNR, CDR2 FQNEAQ (reference sequence). Trimming cost V 3 bases and J 5 bases, with 10 bases left between them. The CDR3 has 14 residues. This chain's CDR3 is CASSFVRGTGELFF. DNA of the CDR3: TGTGCCAGCAGCTTCGTGAGGGGGACCGGGGAGCTGTTTTTT.

The chain couples TRBV5-1 to TRBJ2-7; no firm D call. Germline CDR1 is SGHRS and CDR2 is YFSETQ. This CDR3 contains 16 residues. Deletions cut 0 bases from V and 3 bases from J, with 16 bases between. Here the CDR3 reads CASSLVGGLGNYEQYF. The DNA of the CDR3 is TGCGCCAGCAGCTTGGTAGGCGGTCTAGGGAACTACGAGCAGTACTTC.

The chain combines TRBV5-1 with TRBJ1-1, with 10 bases matching TRBD1. The CDR3 is made up of 12 amino acids. CDR1 SGHRS and CDR2 YFSETQ come from the germline V gene. V dropped 2 bases and J dropped 14; count of bases not matched to a gene: 6. In DNA form, the CDR3 reads TGCGCCAGCAGCTTAATTCCGGGACAGGGGTTCTTT. It is translated as CASSLIPGQGFF.

The CDR3 loop reads CASSVSPGLAGTDTQYF. CDR3 nucleotides: TGCGCCAGCAGCGTCTCCCCTGGACTAGCGGGCACAGATACGCAGTATTTT. V is TRBV5-1 and J is TRBJ2-3; 10 nucleotides line up with TRBD2. This CDR3 has 17 residues. Germline values: CDR1 SGHRS, CDR2 YFSETQ. Germline trimming cut 4 bases from V and 1 base from J; bases unmatched to any gene: 9. The full variable domain, with the rest looked up from reference TRBV5-1 and TRBJ2-3, is KAGVTQTPRYLIKTRGQQVTLSCSPISGHRSVSWYQQTPGQGLQFLFEYFSETQRNKGNFPGRFSGRQFSNSRSEMNVSTLELGDSALYLCASSVSPGLAGTDTQYFGPGTRLTVL.

The chain recombines TRBV7-9 with TRBJ2-5; 11 bases fit TRBD2. There are 17 residues in the CDR3. CDR1 and CDR2 from the germline V gene are SEHNR and FQNEAQ (reference sequence). V trimming: 5 bases; J trimming: 2 bases; junction bases outside the gene matches: 10. The CDR3 nucleotides read TGTGCCAGCAGCCTCGCCTCCGGGACTAGCGGACAAGAGACCCAGTACTTC. Residues: CASSLASGTSGQETQYF.

The rearrangement uses TRBV7-6 and TRBJ2-7; 7 nucleotides match TRBD1. The V gene end was trimmed by 4 bases and the J gene end by 6 bases; junction bases not matched to a gene: 18. Germline values: CDR1 SGHVS, CDR2 FNYEAQ. This CDR3 has 17 residues. The CDR3 sequence is CASSSLPDRARTSEQYF. The CDR3 DNA reads as TGTGCCAGCAGCTCACTTCCCGACAGGGCTAGGACCTCCGAGCAGTACTTC.

This chain uses TRBV11-3 with TRBJ2-2; no clear D gene. The V gene lost 3 bases and the J gene lost 6 bases, with 8 bases spanning the gap. The CDR3 sequence is 13 residues long. CDR1 and CDR2 (germline): SGHNT, YENEEA. CDR3 sequence: CASSFRAPGELFF. CDR3 DNA: TGTGCCAGCAGCTTCCGGGCACCCGGGGAGCTGTTTTTT. The entire variable domain, with the rest obtained from reference TRBV11-3 and TRBJ2-2, is as follows: EAGVVQSPRYKIIEKKQPVAFWCNPISGHNTLYWYLQNLGQGPELLIRYENEEAVDDSQLPKDRFSAERLKGVDSTLKIQPAELGDSAVYLCASSFRAPGELFFGEGSRLTVL.

This sequence joins TRBV6-5 and TRBJ2-2; tentatively, D is TRBD2 (5 bases). The CDR3 contains 15 residues. The ends were cut back, 6 bases at V and 2 bases at J, with 13 bases in the middle. From germline, CDR1 is MNHEY and CDR2 SVGAGI. CDR3 sequence reads: CASSPTGLNTGELFF. CDR3 sequence (DNA): TGTGCCAGCAGCCCCACTGGACTTAACACCGGGGAGCTGTTTTTT.

In the case of this clone: Other DNA sequences within the sample encode an identical CDR3. V usage is TRBV28 and J usage is TRBJ2-7; no reliable D call. Trimming stripped 4 bases from V and 2 bases from J, with 12 bases between. This CDR3 has 14 amino acids. Per the germline V gene, CDR1 is MDHEN and CDR2 is SYDVKM. The CDR3 region is CASSSPGGPYEQYF. The CDR3 nucleotides are TGTGCCAGCAGTTCCCCCGGCGGTCCCTACGAGCAGTACTTC.

V is TRBV5-1 and J is TRBJ2-3; 7 bases agree with TRBD1. CDR1 is SGHRS and CDR2 is YFSETQ in the germline V gene. The CDR3 is 15 amino acids. V gave up 0 bases and J gave up 5 bases; unmatched junction bases: 6. The CDR3 spells CASSLGQGVGDTQYF. The CDR3 DNA sequence: TGCGCCAGCAGCTTGGGCCAGGGGGTAGGAGATACGCAGTATTTT.

V gene TRBV11-2 combines with J gene TRBJ2-1; no clear D gene. The CDR3 is 14 amino acids. The V end was cut by 4 bases, the J end by 4 bases, with 11 bases between. The germline gives CDR1 SGHAT, CDR2 FQNNGV. The CDR3 reads CASSSRRQYNEQFF. In DNA, the CDR3 is TGTGCCAGCAGCTCCAGAAGGCAGTACAATGAGCAGTTCTTC. Variable domain in full (rest from reference TRBV11-2 and TRBJ2-1): EAGVAQSPRYKIIEKRQSVAFWCNPISGHATLYWYQQILGQGPKLLIQFQNNGVVDDSQLPKDRFSAERLKGVDSTLKIQPAKLEDSAVYLCASSSRRQYNEQFFGPGTRLTVL.

V usage is TRBV29-1 and J usage is TRBJ2-2; no firm D call. The length of the CDR3 is 14 residues. Germline CDR1 is SQVTM and CDR2 is ANQGSEA. The ends were cut back, 6 bases at V and 0 bases at J, with 11 bases in the middle. The DNA of the CDR3 is TGCAGCGTGAAGAACCAAGCGAACACCGGGGAGCTGTTTTTT. This translates into CSVKNQANTGELFF.

As DNA, the CDR3 is TGTGCCAAATTTAAGGGACCCTATGGCTACACCTTC. It is translated as CAKFKGPYGYTF. The V call is TRBV7-2, the J call TRBJ1-2, with a tentative D call TRBD1 (5 bases). V lost 10 bases and J lost 4, with 13 bases in between. CDR1 is SGHTA and CDR2 is FQGNSA in the germline V gene. The CDR3 is made up of 12 amino acids.

The CDR3 loop is CASSLDFGRGNYNEQFF. The CDR3 region has the DNA TGTGCCAGCAGCTTAGATTTTGGGCGGGGGAACTACAATGAGCAGTTCTTC. J is TRBJ2-1 and V is TRBV11-3, with 7 nucleotides matching TRBD2. This CDR3 is built from 17 residues. From germline, CDR1 is SGHNT and CDR2 YENEEA. V was pared by 0 bases and J by 3 bases, with 8 bases of the junction left unmatched.

J is TRBJ2-3 and V is TRBV5-6; D may be TRBD1 or TRBD2 (5 bases each). Per germline, CDR1 SGHDT and CDR2 YYEEEE. Deletions cut 4 bases from V and 8 bases from J, with 23 bases between. This CDR3 is built from 16 residues. The CDR3 here is CASSPGTAERRFTQYF. The CDR3 DNA reads TGTGCCAGCAGCCCAGGGACGGCCGAGCGGCGGTTTACGCAGTATTTT.

This clone was recorded a few times. The chain couples TRBV4-3 to TRBJ2-7; 11 positions agree with TRBD1. The germline gives CDR1 LGHNA, CDR2 YSLEER. There are 17 residues in the CDR3. The J segment lost 4 bases and the V segment lost 4 bases, leaving 12 bases of the junction unmatched. CDR3 bases: TGCGCCAGCAGCCGATGGACAGGGGGCGAAATGGAGTACGAGCAGTACTTC. Translation: CASSRWTGGEMEYEQYF.

The chain joins TRBV7-9 to TRBJ1-2; the match to TRBD1 covers 11 bases. CDR3 length equals 15 residues. V shed 5 bases and J 7 bases; nucleotides not matched to a gene: 9. The germline CDR1 and CDR2 sequences are SEHNR and FQNEAQ (reference sequence). DNA of the CDR3: TGTGCCAGCAGCCAACCCGGACAGGGGGCGGGTGGCTACACCTTC. It yields the protein CASSQPGQGAGGYTF.

The chain couples TRBV2 to TRBJ1-2; 7 nucleotides align to TRBD1. After removal of 1 base from V and 4 bases from J, the junction contained 9 bases not matched to a gene. Germline CDR1 reads SNHLY; CDR2 reads FYNNEI. The CDR3 has 16 amino acids. This CDR3 is CASSEESGQMVYGYTF. The CDR3 nucleotides are TGTGCCAGCAGTGAAGAATCGGGACAGATGGTCTATGGCTACACCTTC. Supplemented by reference TRBV2 and TRBJ1-2, the full variable domain reads EPEVTQTPSHQVTQMGQEVILRCVPISNHLYFYWYRQILGQKVEFLVSFYNNEISEKSEIFDDQFSVERPDGSNFTLKIRSTKLEDSAMYFCASSEESGQMVYGYTFGSGTRLTVV.

This clone has a handful of counts. The chain is built from TRBV9 and TRBJ1-5; D unclear. CDR1 and CDR2 (germline): SGDLS, YYNGEE. This CDR3 comprises 13 residues. V lost 0 bases to trimming and J lost 5 bases, with 6 bases between them. CDR3 DNA sequence: TGTGCCAGCAGCGTAGACAGCTATCAGCCCCAGCATTTT. This translates into CASSVDSYQPQHF.